This T cell receptor (beta chain) was found in a study of cytomegalovirus exposure and HLA in healthy donors. At the level of the study: Among the approximately 400 donors who were genotyped, over 70% fell in the genetic ancestry cluster that is associated with self-reported Caucasian donors.

A multiplex PCR was run with 60 Vbeta primers and 13 Jbeta primers. Sequencing was performed with immunoSEQ multiplex PCR; in TCRdb, only in-frame clones are kept and a portion is missing. Of more than 95,000 clones listed, roughly three quarters are singletons. In the case of this clone: Antigen: not known.

The CDR3 consists of 17 residues. The V end lost 3 bases, the J end lost 1 base, and 17 bases lay between the germline ends. The germline V gene has CDR1 LNHNV and CDR2 YYDKDF (reference sequence). General study findings and limits: Across donors, sequencing depth was assumed by presence/absence analyses to be roughly uniform. Among TCR sequences, most were rare, though some public TCRs appeared in many donors. A later analysis found TCR association rates differed by HLA locus, highest for DRB1 and lowest for HLA-C.

The receptor comes from a male donor in good health and CMV-seronegative. The chain links TRBV15 to TRBJ2-3; D is possibly TRBD2 (6 bases). Sequences were obtained from PBMCs. For the CDR3, the DNA is TGTGCCACCAGCAGTCCCAGGGACTCGGCCCGCACAGATACGCAGTATTTT. Translated, it gives CATSSPRDSARTDTQYF.